Listed below are T cell receptor beta chains from one sample, sequenced in a study of technical replicates of blood from a handful of donors. Here immunoSEQ multiplex PCR was the method, and the copy in TCRdb shows in-frame clones only, minus some. Among approximately 99,000 clones, about 95% were seen once, and the ten largest hold 0.2% to 0.25%. The sample consisted of T cells isolated from PBMCs. All receptors derive from a human donor in good health. Each CDR3 is given with its conserved first and last residue. Fields, in order: D gene, V gene, J gene, CDR3 protein. The D gene is left open where the match is weak.

D: -
V: TRBV10-1
J: TRBJ2-1
CDR3: CASSEPRQGGYNEQFF

D: TRBD2
V: TRBV11-1
J: TRBJ2-1
CDR3: CASSRTSGGAGEQFF

D: TRBD1
V: TRBV6-5
J: TRBJ1-1
CDR3: CASSRQGVTEAFF

D: -
V: TRBV6-5
J: TRBJ2-7
CDR3: CATTGAGYEQYF

D: -
V: TRBV6-1
J: TRBJ2-2
CDR3: CASKGQLLNTGELFF

D: -
V: TRBV30
J: TRBJ2-7
CDR3: CAWSVPQGMRYEQYF

D: -
V: TRBV29-1
J: TRBJ1-2
CDR3: CSVEDGGFNYGYTF

D: -
V: TRBV7-2
J: TRBJ2-5
CDR3: CASSLHRGARETQYF

D: -
V: TRBV4-1
J: TRBJ1-6
CDR3: CASSQAGAGLDSPLHF

D: TRBD1
V: TRBV2
J: TRBJ1-1
CDR3: CASSPGQANTEAFF

D: -
V: TRBV20-1
J: TRBJ1-2
CDR3: CSATRPGGYTF

D: -
V: TRBV19
J: TRBJ2-1
CDR3: CASTTRAGEQFF

D: -
V: TRBV11-2
J: TRBJ2-7
CDR3: CASSFYGMNEQYF

D: -
V: TRBV15
J: TRBJ2-5
CDR3: CATSIRTSKETQYF

D: -
V: TRBV5-4
J: TRBJ2-1
CDR3: CASSSLGNEQFF

D: -
V: TRBV11-2
J: TRBJ2-7
CDR3: CASSFGQDLNEQYF

D: -
V: TRBV5-1
J: TRBJ2-1
CDR3: CASSLISQGEQFF

D: TRBD2
V: TRBV6-5
J: TRBJ2-7
CDR3: CASSPRLAGYEQYF

D: -
V: TRBV5-1
J: TRBJ2-1
CDR3: CASSPGGFEQFF

D: TRBD1
V: TRBV28
J: TRBJ2-7
CDR3: CASGDRKYEQYF

D: -
V: TRBV18
J: TRBJ2-5
CDR3: CASSPTQETQYF

D: TRBD2
V: TRBV2
J: TRBJ2-1
CDR3: CASNQEVAGDGYEQFF

D: -
V: TRBV5-6
J: TRBJ1-2
CDR3: CASSLGRNYGYTF

D: -
V: TRBV19
J: TRBJ1-5
CDR3: CASSIDLQAPYSNQPQHF

D: TRBD2
V: TRBV6-5
J: TRBJ2-3
CDR3: CASSYAASGGRDTQYF

D: -
V: TRBV5-6
J: TRBJ2-5
CDR3: CASSFSMETQYF

D: -
V: TRBV2
J: TRBJ2-7
CDR3: CARSVDIFYEQYF

D: TRBD2
V: TRBV19
J: TRBJ2-7
CDR3: CASSSSGAAYEQYF

D: -
V: TRBV7-8
J: TRBJ1-5
CDR3: CASSLEYGQPNQPQHF

D: -
V: TRBV10-3
J: TRBJ1-1
CDR3: CAITSGGWTEAFF

D: -
V: TRBV7-6
J: TRBJ2-2
CDR3: CASSLAPSTGELFF